The rows below give T cell receptor beta chains drawn from one sample of a study of immune cell composition in non-small cell lung cancer. Sequencing used immunoSEQ multiplex PCR; TCRdb keeps in-frame clones, though not all of them. Of 1,800 or so clones listed, roughly 85% are singletons. The source material was lung tumor tissue. Source of these receptors: a human donor with non-small cell lung cancer. Both conserved end residues are part of each CDR3. A D gene is named only where the DNA matches it firmly. Clone size, where shown, is once, few, many, or a class for clones that have expanded.

abundance: -; j_gene: TRBJ2-7; len: 12; d_gene: -; v_gene: TRBV7-2; CDR3nt: TGTGCCAGCAGCTTAGTTTTATACGAGCAGTACTTC; CDR3aa: CASSLVLYEQYF
abundance: -; j_gene: TRBJ1-1; len: 15; d_gene: -; v_gene: TRBV11-2; CDR3nt: TGTGCCAGCAGCTTCCGAGGAGGTGTGAACACTGAAGCTTTCTTT; CDR3aa: CASSFRGGVNTEAFF
abundance: -; j_gene: TRBJ1-4; len: 14; d_gene: TRBD1; v_gene: TRBV5-1; CDR3nt: TGCGCCAGCAGCCAACAGGGGGTGGGTGAAAAACTGTTTTTT; CDR3aa: CASSQQGVGEKLFF
abundance: -; j_gene: TRBJ2-3; len: 15; d_gene: TRBD1; v_gene: TRBV6-1; CDR3nt: TGTGCCAGCAGTGAAGCGACAGGGGGCACAGATACGCAGTATTTT; CDR3aa: CASSEATGGTDTQYF
abundance: -; j_gene: TRBJ1-2; len: 15; d_gene: TRBD1; v_gene: TRBV9; CDR3nt: TGTGCCAGCAGCGACGGACAGGGGAGGTCCTATGGCTACACCTTC; CDR3aa: CASSDGQGRSYGYTF
abundance: once; j_gene: TRBJ1-2; len: 14; d_gene: -; v_gene: TRBV28; CDR3nt: TGTGCCAGCAGGGGCGGGCGAACGAACTATGGCTACACCTTC; CDR3aa: CASRGGRTNYGYTF
abundance: -; j_gene: TRBJ2-1; len: 15; d_gene: TRBD2; v_gene: TRBV5-1; CDR3nt: TGCGCCAGCAGCTGGAGCGGGAGCTCCTACAATGAGCAGTTCTTC; CDR3aa: CASSWSGSSYNEQFF
abundance: -; j_gene: TRBJ2-7; len: 14; d_gene: TRBD2; v_gene: TRBV6-5; CDR3nt: TGTGCCAGCAGTTACTCGCTAGCGGGAGACGAGCAGTACTTC; CDR3aa: CASSYSLAGDEQYF
abundance: -; j_gene: TRBJ2-3; len: 13; d_gene: TRBD2; v_gene: TRBV25-1; CDR3nt: TGTGCCAGCAGTGGAGCGGGAGTGGATACGCAGTATTTT; CDR3aa: CASSGAGVDTQYF
abundance: -; j_gene: TRBJ1-5; len: 17; d_gene: -; v_gene: TRBV15; CDR3nt: TGTGCCACCAGCAGAGATCTGGCCGCAGATAGCAATCAGCCCCAGCATTTT; CDR3aa: CATSRDLAADSNQPQHF
abundance: -; j_gene: TRBJ2-5; len: 15; d_gene: TRBD1; v_gene: TRBV18; CDR3nt: TGTGCCAGCTCGTCCGGGACAGGGGCACAAGAGACCCAGTACTTC; CDR3aa: CASSSGTGAQETQYF
abundance: -; j_gene: TRBJ2-7; len: 12; d_gene: -; v_gene: TRBV6-1; CDR3nt: TGTGCCAGCAGTGGCCAGGGGAGTGAGCAGTACTTC; CDR3aa: CASSGQGSEQYF
abundance: -; j_gene: TRBJ2-5; len: 15; d_gene: TRBD2; v_gene: TRBV5-1; CDR3nt: TGCGCCAGCAGCTTGGACGGGAGGCCTCAAGAGACCCAGTACTTC; CDR3aa: CASSLDGRPQETQYF
abundance: -; j_gene: TRBJ1-3; len: 14; d_gene: -; v_gene: TRBV28; CDR3nt: TGTGCCAGCAGCCCTCCCCGGGGGAGAAACACCATATATTTT; CDR3aa: CASSPPRGRNTIYF
abundance: -; j_gene: TRBJ1-4; len: 15; d_gene: TRBD1; v_gene: TRBV5-1; CDR3nt: TGCGCCAGCAGCTTGGGGACAGGGGTAAATGAAAAACTGTTTTTT; CDR3aa: CASSLGTGVNEKLFF
abundance: -; j_gene: TRBJ2-7; len: 15; d_gene: TRBD1; v_gene: TRBV5-6; CDR3nt: TGTGCCAGCAGCCTACGGACAGGGACGGTTGACGAGCAGTACTTC; CDR3aa: CASSLRTGTVDEQYF
abundance: large; j_gene: TRBJ1-2; len: 13; d_gene: -; v_gene: TRBV5-4; CDR3nt: TGTGCCAGCACCCTCAACGGGGAAGGGGGCTACACCTTC; CDR3aa: CASTLNGEGGYTF
abundance: -; j_gene: TRBJ2-5; len: 17; d_gene: TRBD2; v_gene: TRBV5-8; CDR3nt: TGTGCCAGCAGCCCGCGCCGACTAGCGGGAGGGCGAGAGACCCAGTACTTC; CDR3aa: CASSPRRLAGGRETQYF
abundance: -; j_gene: TRBJ1-5; len: 14; d_gene: -; v_gene: TRBV15; CDR3nt: TGTGCCACCAGCAGAACCAGGGATTCTCAGCCCCAGCATTTT; CDR3aa: CATSRTRDSQPQHF
abundance: -; j_gene: TRBJ2-3; len: 15; d_gene: -; v_gene: TRBV28; CDR3nt: TGTGCCAGCAGTTTACCTAGCAGTCTTACAGATACGCAGTATTTT; CDR3aa: CASSLPSSLTDTQYF
abundance: -; j_gene: TRBJ1-1; len: 15; d_gene: -; v_gene: TRBV10-3; CDR3nt: TGTGCCATCAGTGAGCCGGGGGGCGGGAACACTGAAGCTTTCTTT; CDR3aa: CAISEPGGGNTEAFF
abundance: -; j_gene: TRBJ2-7; len: 18; d_gene: TRBD2; v_gene: TRBV14; CDR3nt: TGTGCCAGCAGCCACAAACGGACTAGCGGGAGTGGGGTGTACGAGCAGTACTTC; CDR3aa: CASSHKRTSGSGVYEQYF
abundance: -; j_gene: TRBJ1-6; len: 15; d_gene: -; v_gene: TRBV6-5; CDR3nt: TGTGCCAGCAGTCCCGGGTGGTCGCCGTTGTCACCCCTCCACTTT; CDR3aa: CASSPGWSPLSPLHF
abundance: few; j_gene: TRBJ1-2; len: 15; d_gene: TRBD1; v_gene: TRBV27; CDR3nt: TGTGCCAGCAGGCCCAAAACAGGGGTTGACGGCGGCTACACCTTC; CDR3aa: CASRPKTGVDGGYTF
abundance: -; j_gene: TRBJ2-5; len: 15; d_gene: -; v_gene: TRBV4-3; CDR3nt: TGCGCCAGCAGCCAAGATAACGGCCAGGGCGTGACCCAGTACTTC; CDR3aa: CASSQDNGQGVTQYF
abundance: once; j_gene: TRBJ2-5; len: 17; d_gene: -; v_gene: TRBV18; CDR3nt: TGTGCCAGCTCACCAGGGGGCCGGGGATCGGGTCAAGAGACCCAGTACTTC; CDR3aa: CASSPGGRGSGQETQYF
abundance: -; j_gene: TRBJ2-3; len: 13; d_gene: -; v_gene: TRBV5-4; CDR3nt: TGTGCCAGCAGCTTCAGGGCCTCCGATACGCAGTATTTT; CDR3aa: CASSFRASDTQYF
abundance: few; j_gene: TRBJ1-2; len: 16; d_gene: -; v_gene: TRBV5-5; CDR3nt: TGTGCCAGCAGCCGAGGAAGGGGCATAGAAGTAGATGGCTACACCTTC; CDR3aa: CASSRGRGIEVDGYTF
abundance: -; j_gene: TRBJ2-5; len: 16; d_gene: TRBD2; v_gene: TRBV18; CDR3nt: TGTGCCAGCTCGCCCCCGGGACTAGCGGGAGGAGAGACCCAGTACTTC; CDR3aa: CASSPPGLAGGETQYF
abundance: -; j_gene: TRBJ1-2; len: 13; d_gene: -; v_gene: TRBV2; CDR3nt: TGTGCCAGCAGCCGGGACTCCCAAGGCGGCTACACCTTC; CDR3aa: CASSRDSQGGYTF
abundance: -; j_gene: TRBJ2-6; len: 16; d_gene: -; v_gene: TRBV12-1; CDR3nt: TGTGCCAGCAGCGGGTTAGGACAAAGTCGGGCCAACGTCCTGACTTTC; CDR3aa: CASSGLGQSRANVLTF
abundance: -; j_gene: TRBJ2-1; len: 13; d_gene: -; v_gene: TRBV7-8; CDR3nt: TGTGCCAGCAGCTTAGATCTAGGGGATGAGCAGTTCTTC; CDR3aa: CASSLDLGDEQFF
abundance: -; j_gene: TRBJ2-5; len: 16; d_gene: -; v_gene: TRBV11-2; CDR3nt: TGTGCCAGCAGCTTAGAGGAAGTAGGAATGGGCGAGACCCAGTACTTC; CDR3aa: CASSLEEVGMGETQYF
abundance: few; j_gene: TRBJ1-2; len: 13; d_gene: -; v_gene: TRBV28; CDR3nt: TGTGCCAGCAGATTTCACCGGGGGTGGGGCTACACCTTC; CDR3aa: CASRFHRGWGYTF
abundance: -; j_gene: TRBJ2-2; len: 11; d_gene: TRBD1; v_gene: TRBV7-6; CDR3nt: TGTGCCAGCTCCCGGGACAGGGAACTGTTTTTT; CDR3aa: CASSRDRELFF
abundance: -; j_gene: TRBJ1-6; len: 15; d_gene: TRBD1; v_gene: TRBV18; CDR3nt: TGTGCCAGCTCAGGGACAGGGGTCTCGAATTCACCCCTCCACTTT; CDR3aa: CASSGTGVSNSPLHF
abundance: -; j_gene: TRBJ1-6; len: 13; d_gene: TRBD1; v_gene: TRBV10-3; CDR3nt: TGTGCCATCAGGGGACAGGGGGGAGTTCCCCTCCACTTT; CDR3aa: CAIRGQGGVPLHF
abundance: once; j_gene: TRBJ2-1; len: 16; d_gene: TRBD2; v_gene: TRBV27; CDR3nt: TGTGCCAGCATCCTGACCGGGACTAGCGGGAGGAATGAGCAGTTCTTC; CDR3aa: CASILTGTSGRNEQFF
abundance: -; j_gene: TRBJ2-7; len: 15; d_gene: TRBD1; v_gene: TRBV2; CDR3nt: TGTGCCAGCAGTCAAACGACAGGGCCCCCCTACGAGCAGTACTTC; CDR3aa: CASSQTTGPPYEQYF
abundance: -; j_gene: TRBJ2-2; len: 14; d_gene: -; v_gene: TRBV27; CDR3nt: TGTGCCAGCAGTTTGGGCAGGGTGACCGGGGAGCTGTTTTTT; CDR3aa: CASSLGRVTGELFF
abundance: -; j_gene: TRBJ2-1; len: 17; d_gene: TRBD2; v_gene: TRBV7-2; CDR3nt: TGTGCCAGCAGCTTACTAGCGGGAGTTCGACCTTACAATGAGCAGTTCTTC; CDR3aa: CASSLLAGVRPYNEQFF
abundance: once; j_gene: TRBJ2-1; len: 17; d_gene: -; v_gene: TRBV9; CDR3nt: TGTGCCAGCAGCGTAGAGATCGAAGGGGCCTCCTACAATGAGCAGTTCTTC; CDR3aa: CASSVEIEGASYNEQFF
abundance: -; j_gene: TRBJ2-5; len: 13; d_gene: TRBD2; v_gene: TRBV2; CDR3nt: TGTGCCAGCAGGGGGGGGATAGGCGAGACCCAGTACTTC; CDR3aa: CASRGGIGETQYF
abundance: few; j_gene: TRBJ2-3; len: 15; d_gene: -; v_gene: TRBV10-1; CDR3nt: TGCGCCAGCAGTGAAGGTCAGGATCACACAGATACGCAGTATTTT; CDR3aa: CASSEGQDHTDTQYF
abundance: few; j_gene: TRBJ2-2; len: 15; d_gene: TRBD2; v_gene: TRBV4-1; CDR3nt: TGCGCCAGCAGCTTGGGACTAGCGAACACCGGGGAGCTGTTTTTT; CDR3aa: CASSLGLANTGELFF
abundance: -; j_gene: TRBJ1-4; len: 14; d_gene: TRBD1; v_gene: TRBV6-1; CDR3nt: TGTGCCAGCAGGGACAGGGGGTCCGATGAAAAACTGTTTTTT; CDR3aa: CASRDRGSDEKLFF
abundance: -; j_gene: TRBJ1-2; len: 14; d_gene: TRBD1; v_gene: TRBV18; CDR3nt: TGTGCCAGCTCACCAGGACAGGGTGCCTATGGCTACACCTTC; CDR3aa: CASSPGQGAYGYTF
abundance: -; j_gene: TRBJ2-7; len: 16; d_gene: TRBD2; v_gene: TRBV9; CDR3nt: TGTGCCAGCAGCGGGGCTAGCGGGGCCAGCCGCTACGAGCAGTACTTC; CDR3aa: CASSGASGASRYEQYF
abundance: few; j_gene: TRBJ1-4; len: 15; d_gene: -; v_gene: TRBV9; CDR3nt: TGTGCCAGCAGCGTAGAGGTCCAGGGGACTGAAAAACTGTTTTTT; CDR3aa: CASSVEVQGTEKLFF
abundance: -; j_gene: TRBJ2-6; len: 16; d_gene: -; v_gene: TRBV5-4; CDR3nt: TGTGCCAGCAGCTTGGGGCAACCCTCTGGGGCCAACGTCCTGACTTTC; CDR3aa: CASSLGQPSGANVLTF
abundance: -; j_gene: TRBJ2-1; len: 16; d_gene: TRBD2; v_gene: TRBV28; CDR3nt: TGTGCCACTGGGACTAGAGCCCCGAGCTCCTACAATGAGCAGTTCTTC; CDR3aa: CATGTRAPSSYNEQFF
abundance: -; j_gene: TRBJ2-7; len: 13; d_gene: -; v_gene: TRBV27; CDR3nt: TGTGCCAGCGCCGAGGTCACCTCCTACGAGCAGTACTTC; CDR3aa: CASAEVTSYEQYF
abundance: once; j_gene: TRBJ1-5; len: 14; d_gene: TRBD1; v_gene: TRBV11-3; CDR3nt: TGTGCCAGCAGCTCGGGACAGGGGAATCAGCCCCAGCATTTT; CDR3aa: CASSSGQGNQPQHF
abundance: -; j_gene: TRBJ1-1; len: 20; d_gene: TRBD1; v_gene: TRBV19; CDR3nt: TGTGCCAGTAGTACCCCCCCCTCGACAGGGGGCTTTTTATTGAACACTGAAGCTTTCTTT; CDR3aa: CASSTPPSTGGFLLNTEAFF
abundance: once; j_gene: TRBJ1-5; len: 15; d_gene: -; v_gene: TRBV18; CDR3nt: TGTGCCAGCTCAGACGACCAGGGAGGGTGGCAGCCCCAGCATTTT; CDR3aa: CASSDDQGGWQPQHF
abundance: -; j_gene: TRBJ2-3; len: 20; d_gene: TRBD2; v_gene: TRBV5-1; CDR3nt: TGCGCCAGCAGCTTTGGCCCGACCGGGAGAATAGCGGGCCGCACAGATACGCAGTATTTT; CDR3aa: CASSFGPTGRIAGRTDTQYF
abundance: -; j_gene: TRBJ2-5; len: 14; d_gene: -; v_gene: TRBV19; CDR3nt: TGTGCCAGTAGTTCCCGGCAGGTTCAAGAGACCCAGTACTTC; CDR3aa: CASSSRQVQETQYF
abundance: -; j_gene: TRBJ1-1; len: 15; d_gene: TRBD1; v_gene: TRBV27; CDR3nt: TGTGCCAGCAGTGCACCGACAGGGCGCGGCACTGAAGCTTTCTTT; CDR3aa: CASSAPTGRGTEAFF
abundance: -; j_gene: TRBJ2-7; len: 14; d_gene: TRBD1; v_gene: TRBV7-2; CDR3nt: TGTGCCAGCAGCTTTAACAGGGGTCAAAACGAGCAGTACTTC; CDR3aa: CASSFNRGQNEQYF
abundance: -; j_gene: TRBJ2-1; len: 16; d_gene: -; v_gene: TRBV5-1; CDR3nt: TGCGCCAGCAGCTCGGGGGGCACCAGCTCCTACAATGAGCAGTTCTTC; CDR3aa: CASSSGGTSSYNEQFF